Below, 19 T cell receptor beta chains from the same sample are listed, as sequenced in a study of neoadjuvant nivolumab and ipilimumab in lung cancer. Data came from immunoSEQ multiplex PCR; TCRdb stores just in-frame clones and leaves some out. Altogether about 28,000 clones are present, 83% being singletons, with the ten largest covering roughly 5%. The sequencing used tumor tissue, collected after neoadjuvant nivolumab, alone or with ipilimumab, at or shortly before surgery. These TCRs come from an adult with non-small cell lung cancer.

This clone appeared a few times. The chain combines TRBV18 with TRBJ1-4, with a weak D call TRBD1 (5 bases). The V gene lost 8 bases and the J gene lost 8 bases, with 15 bases spanning the gap. The CDR3 totals 13 residues. Germline V lookup: CDR1 KGHSH, CDR2 LQKENI. The DNA for the CDR3 is TGTGCCAGCCGGTTTGGGGCCCGCGAAAAACTGTTTTTT. This gives the protein CASRFGAREKLFF. Variable domain in full (rest from reference TRBV18 and TRBJ1-4): NAGVMQNPRHLVRRRGQEARLRCSPMKGHSHVYWYRQLPEEGLKFMVYLQKENIIDESGMPKERFSAEFPKEGPSILRIQQVVRGDSAAYFCASRFGAREKLFFGSGTQLSVL.

This clone was counted only a few times. The chain recombines TRBV5-6 with TRBJ2-3; 7 positions agree with TRBD1. V lost 4 bases and J lost 2; bases outside the gene matches: 10. The V gene's germline CDR1 is SGHDT and CDR2 YYEEEE. There are 16 residues in the CDR3. The CDR3 sequence is CASSQQGFPYTDTQYF. The CDR3 bases are TGTGCCAGCAGCCAACAGGGGTTCCCCTACACAGATACGCAGTATTTT.

This chain joins TRBV7-2 and TRBJ1-6; D uncertain. There are 13 residues in the CDR3. Germline V gene data show CDR1 as SGHTA and CDR2 as FQGNSA. Trimming stripped 6 bases from V and 7 bases from J, with 10 bases between. This chain's CDR3 is CASSPNINSPLHF. The CDR3 bases are TGTGCCAGCAGTCCGAACATCAATTCACCCCTCCACTTT.

The chain has TRBV10-1 and TRBJ1-1, with 8 bases lining up with TRBD1. V shed 10 bases, J shed 3 bases, and the junction held 13 bases outside the gene matches. Germline-derived CDR1 and CDR2 are WNHNN and SYGVQD (reference sequence). The CDR3 spans 15 residues. CDR3 in DNA: TGCGCCAACCACCACAGACAGGGGAGGGACACTGAAGCTTTCTTT. It yields the protein CANHHRQGRDTEAFF.

The chain employs TRBV7-9 and TRBJ2-3; no clear D. The V and J ends lost 6 bases and 2 bases respectively, with 18 bases between them. The CDR3 runs to 16 residues. CDR1 SEHNR and CDR2 FQNEAQ come from the germline V gene (reference sequence). The CDR3 DNA follows: TGTGCCAGCAGGGATACCACCAAGGCAGTCACAGATACGCAGTATTTT. Its translation is CASRDTTKAVTDTQYF.

The chain couples TRBV7-2 to TRBJ2-1; D is uncertain. Per the germline V gene, CDR1 is SGHTA and CDR2 is FQGNSA. The CDR3 contains 13 residues. Trimming took 5 bases from V and 8 from J, leaving 13 bases between them. CDR3 nucleotides: TGTGCCAGCAGCCCGTTTTACAGCGATGAGCAGTTCTTC. Amino acids: CASSPFYSDEQFF.

The chain carries TRBV6-5 and TRBJ1-1, with D hard to call. V was pared by 8 bases and J by 1 base, with 11 bases between. Germline V gene lookup returns CDR1 MNHEY and CDR2 SVGAGI. CDR3 length equals 13 residues. The CDR3 loop is CASLRNGNTEAFF. In nucleotides, the CDR3 is TGTGCCAGCTTGAGAAATGGGAACACTGAAGCTTTCTTT.

The rearrangement joins TRBV30 to TRBJ1-1; D gene ambiguous. Trimming pared 3 bases from V and 8 bases from J, leaving 10 bases between. Germline V gene data show CDR1 as GTSNPN and CDR2 as SVGIG (reference sequence). The CDR3 loop spans 11 amino acids. The CDR3 nucleotides are TGTGCCTGGAGCCCCCAAGAAGAAGCTTTCTTT. As protein: CAWSPQEEAFF.

The V and J genes are TRBV5-5 and TRBJ2-3; D could derive from TRBD1 or TRBD2 (6 bases each). The germline gives CDR1 SGHKS, CDR2 YYEKEE (reference sequence). V was shortened by 2 bases and J by 4 bases, with 14 bases between the two germline ends. The CDR3 is 15 residues long. The CDR3 protein is CASSFRGDYPDTQYF. The CDR3 nucleotides are TGTGCCAGCAGCTTTAGGGGGGATTACCCAGATACGCAGTATTTT.

This chain connects TRBV18 to TRBJ1-2; D remains unclear. Trimming removed 2 bases from V and 3 bases from J, with 16 bases in between. Germline-derived CDR1 and CDR2 are KGHSH and LQKENI. This CDR3 spans 16 amino acids. Written as DNA, the CDR3 is TGTGCCAGCTCACCAGGAACACGCCACTTGGACTATGGCTACACCTTC. Protein sequence: CASSPGTRHLDYGYTF.

The V call is TRBV18, the J call TRBJ1-2; D remains ambiguous. Trimming stripped 2 bases from V and 0 bases from J, with 4 bases between. The V gene's germline CDR1 is KGHSH and CDR2 LQKENI. The CDR3 is 13 amino acids. The CDR3 DNA reads TGTGCCAGCTCACCAGGGGCTAACTATGGCTACACCTTC. The encoded protein is CASSPGANYGYTF.

The count of this clone is one. The J gene is TRBJ2-3, the V gene TRBV7-9; TRBD1 matches at 9 bases. The V gene's germline CDR1 is SEHNR and CDR2 FQNEAQ (reference sequence). The CDR3 covers 14 residues. The trim removed 5 bases at V and 3 bases at J, leaving 3 bases unmatched. The CDR3 nucleotides are TGTGCCAGCAGCCCACAGGGGGCTACAGATACGCAGTATTTT. This sequence encodes CASSPQGATDTQYF.

This chain uses TRBV7-3 with TRBJ2-2; the match to TRBD1 covers 10 bases. V dropped 7 bases and J dropped 7; count of bases not matched to a gene: 6. The germline V gene has CDR1 SGHTA and CDR2 FQGTGA. The CDR3 consists of 14 residues. The CDR3 loop is CASTRQGANGELFF. CDR3 sequence (DNA): TGTGCCAGCACCCGACAGGGGGCAAACGGGGAGCTGTTTTTT. Full variable domain (rest looked up from reference TRBV7-3 and TRBJ2-2): GAGVSQTPSNKVTEKGKYVELRCDPISGHTALYWYRQSLGQGPEFLIYFQGTGAADDSGLPNDRFFAVRPEGSVSTLKIQRTERGDSAVYLCASTRQGANGELFFGEGSRLTVL.

In DNA, the CDR3 is TGTGCCAGCAGCTTAGTCTCTAGCTACGAGCAGTACTTC. This translates into CASSLVSSYEQYF. V is TRBV7-9 and J is TRBJ2-7; D is undetermined. CDR3 length equals 13 residues. The germline V and J ends were trimmed by 1 base and 3 bases, with 7 bases remaining between them. Germline V CDR1 and CDR2: SEHNR, FQNEAQ (reference sequence).

The chain has TRBV10-3 and TRBJ2-2; 15 bases align to TRBD2. V shed 7 bases, J shed 8 bases, and the junction held 5 bases outside the gene matches. Germline CDR1 reads ENHRY; CDR2 reads SYGVKD. There are 15 residues in the CDR3. The CDR3 is CAITGTSGGPGELFF. The CDR3 nucleotides are TGTGCCATCACCGGGACTAGCGGGGGGCCAGGGGAGCTGTTTTTT.

The chain combines TRBV7-9 with TRBJ2-7, with a possible D match to TRBD2 (5 bases). Trimming stripped 0 bases from V and 0 bases from J, with 18 bases between. The CDR3 consists of 18 residues. Germline V gene data show CDR1 as SEHNR and CDR2 as FQNEAQ (reference sequence). The chain's CDR3 is CASSLAVGLADGSYEQYF. The CDR3 region has the DNA TGTGCCAGCAGCTTAGCGGTAGGGCTAGCTGATGGCTCCTACGAGCAGTACTTC.

This chain's CDR3 is CASSREVSGSDEQYF. CDR3 bases: TGCGCCAGCAGCCGGGAGGTCAGCGGGAGTGACGAGCAGTACTTC. This chain uses TRBV4-3 with TRBJ2-7; 8 nucleotides align to TRBD2. CDR1 is LGHNA, CDR2 YSLEER, per germline. The V segment lost 4 bases and the J segment 5 bases; nucleotides outside the gene matches: 10. The CDR3 is 15 amino acids.

V and J are TRBV7-2 and TRBJ2-1, with D possibly matching TRBD2 (6 bases). The CDR3 length is 17 residues. V was shortened by 0 bases and J by 4 bases, with 16 bases between the two germline ends. Germline assignment: CDR1 SGHTA and CDR2 FQGNSA. CDR3 sequence reads: CASSLARGGMGYNEQFF. CDR3 nucleotide sequence: TGTGCCAGCAGCTTAGCGCGAGGCGGGATGGGTTACAATGAGCAGTTCTTC. The full variable domain, with the rest looked up from reference TRBV7-2 and TRBJ2-1, is GAGVSQSPSNKVTEKGKDVELRCDPISGHTALYWYRQSLGQGLEFLIYFQGNSAPDKSGLPSDRFSAERTGGSVSTLTIQRTQQEDSAVYLCASSLARGGMGYNEQFFGPGTRLTVL.

The chain links TRBV18 to TRBJ2-7, with TRBD2 matching over 7 bases. Germline CDR1 and CDR2: KGHSH and LQKENI. V lost 3 bases, J lost 6 bases, and 11 bases stayed unmatched. This CDR3 is 15 amino acids long. CDR3 sequence reads: CASSPSGTTVREQYF. CDR3 coding DNA: TGTGCCAGCTCACCCTCCGGGACTACAGTACGCGAGCAGTACTTC.